The 3 T cell receptor beta chains presented below share a single source sample, sequenced in a study of T cell responses to AZD1222 COVID-19 vaccine. The method was immunoSEQ multiplex PCR; TCRdb's version includes in-frame clones alone and lacks a portion of them. The repertoire holds more than 110,000 clones, with approximately 94% as singletons. The material sequenced was peripheral blood, taken on day 0 of AZD1222 vaccination. All receptors derive from an adult in good health.

This rearrangement joins TRBV12-3 or TRBV12-4 to TRBJ1-1, with no clear D. CDR3 length equals 12 residues. The germline V and J ends were trimmed by 2 bases and 8 bases, with 9 bases remaining between them. The CDR3: CASSLWGGEAFF. In DNA, the CDR3 is TGTGCCAGCAGTTTATGGGGTGGCGAAGCTTTCTTT.

The CDR3 DNA sequence: TGTGCCAGCAGTGACCTTACAGGGCGGGTCGCAGATACGCAGTATTTT. It yields the protein CASSDLTGRVADTQYF. The chain is built from TRBV2 and TRBJ2-3, with D possibly being TRBD1 (6 bases). Germline CDR1 SNHLY, CDR2 FYNNEI. The V end was cut by 3 bases, the J end by 4 bases, with 17 bases between. This CDR3 has 16 residues.

The chain combines TRBV27 with TRBJ1-2, with 8 bases aligning to TRBD1. The CDR3 has 15 amino acids. Germline V gene sequence: CDR1 MNHEY, CDR2 SMNVEV (reference sequence). After removal of 4 bases from V and 0 bases from J, the junction contained 4 bases not matched to a gene. The CDR3: CASSSGQASNYGYTF. CDR3 nucleotide sequence: TGTGCCAGCAGTTCGGGACAGGCCTCTAACTATGGCTACACCTTC.